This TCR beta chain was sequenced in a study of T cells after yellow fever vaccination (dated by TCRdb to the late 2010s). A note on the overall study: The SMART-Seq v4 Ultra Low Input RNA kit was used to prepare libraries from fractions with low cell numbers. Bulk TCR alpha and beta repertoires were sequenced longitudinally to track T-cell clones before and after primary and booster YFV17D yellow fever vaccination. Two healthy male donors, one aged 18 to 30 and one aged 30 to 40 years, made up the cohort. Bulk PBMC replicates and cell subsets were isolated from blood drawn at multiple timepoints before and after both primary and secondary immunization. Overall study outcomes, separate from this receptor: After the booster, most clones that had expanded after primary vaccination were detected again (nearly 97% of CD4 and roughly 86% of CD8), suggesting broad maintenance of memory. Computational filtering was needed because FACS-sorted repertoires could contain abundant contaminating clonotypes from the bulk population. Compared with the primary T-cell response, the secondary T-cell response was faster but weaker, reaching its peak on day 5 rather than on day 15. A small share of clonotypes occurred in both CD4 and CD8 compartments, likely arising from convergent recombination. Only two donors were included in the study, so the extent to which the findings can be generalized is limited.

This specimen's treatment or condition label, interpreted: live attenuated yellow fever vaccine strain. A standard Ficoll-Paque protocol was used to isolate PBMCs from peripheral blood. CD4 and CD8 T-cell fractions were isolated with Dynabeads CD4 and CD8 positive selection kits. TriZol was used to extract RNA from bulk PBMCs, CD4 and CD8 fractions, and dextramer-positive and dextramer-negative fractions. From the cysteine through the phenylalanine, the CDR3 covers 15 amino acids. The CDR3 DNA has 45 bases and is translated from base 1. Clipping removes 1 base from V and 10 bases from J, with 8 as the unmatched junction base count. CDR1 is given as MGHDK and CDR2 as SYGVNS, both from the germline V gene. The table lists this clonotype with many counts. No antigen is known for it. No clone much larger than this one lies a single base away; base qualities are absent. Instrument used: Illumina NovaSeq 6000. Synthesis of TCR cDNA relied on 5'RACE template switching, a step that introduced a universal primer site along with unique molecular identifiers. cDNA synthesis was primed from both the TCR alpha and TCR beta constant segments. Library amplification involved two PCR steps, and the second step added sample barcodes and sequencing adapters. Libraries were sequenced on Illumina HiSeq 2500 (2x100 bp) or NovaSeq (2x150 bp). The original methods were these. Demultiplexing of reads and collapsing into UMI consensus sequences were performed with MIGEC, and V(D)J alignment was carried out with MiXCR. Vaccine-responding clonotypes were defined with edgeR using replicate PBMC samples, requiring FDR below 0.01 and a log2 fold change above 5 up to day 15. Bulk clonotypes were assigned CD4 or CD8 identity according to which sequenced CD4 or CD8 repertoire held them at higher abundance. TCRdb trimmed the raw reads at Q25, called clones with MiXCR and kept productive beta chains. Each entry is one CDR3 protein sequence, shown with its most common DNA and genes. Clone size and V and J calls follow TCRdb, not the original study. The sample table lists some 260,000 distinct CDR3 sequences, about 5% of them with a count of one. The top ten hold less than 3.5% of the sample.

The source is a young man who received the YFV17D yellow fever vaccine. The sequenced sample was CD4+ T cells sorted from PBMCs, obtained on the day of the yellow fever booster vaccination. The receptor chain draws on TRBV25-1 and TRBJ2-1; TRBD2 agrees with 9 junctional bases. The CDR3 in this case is CASSEFGSGGSEQFF. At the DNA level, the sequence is TGTGCCAGCAGTGAATTCGGTAGCGGGGGCAGCGAGCAGTTCTTC.